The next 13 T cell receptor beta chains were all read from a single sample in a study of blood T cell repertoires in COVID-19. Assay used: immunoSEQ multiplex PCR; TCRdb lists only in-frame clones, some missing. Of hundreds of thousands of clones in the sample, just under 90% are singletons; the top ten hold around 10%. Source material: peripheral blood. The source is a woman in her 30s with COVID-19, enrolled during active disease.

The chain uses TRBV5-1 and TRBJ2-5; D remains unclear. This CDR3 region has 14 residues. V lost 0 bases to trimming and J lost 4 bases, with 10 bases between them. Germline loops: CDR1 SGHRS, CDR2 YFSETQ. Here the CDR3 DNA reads TGCGCCAGCAGCTTGGGCCCCGTCGGAGAGACCCAGTACTTC. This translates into CASSLGPVGETQYF.

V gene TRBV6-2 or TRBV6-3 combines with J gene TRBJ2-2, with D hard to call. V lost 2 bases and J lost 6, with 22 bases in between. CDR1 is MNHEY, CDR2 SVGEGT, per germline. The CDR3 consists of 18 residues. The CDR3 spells CASSYPGLGSIYAGELFF. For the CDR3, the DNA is TGTGCCAGCAGTTACCCCGGTCTAGGTTCAATATATGCCGGGGAGCTGTTTTTT.

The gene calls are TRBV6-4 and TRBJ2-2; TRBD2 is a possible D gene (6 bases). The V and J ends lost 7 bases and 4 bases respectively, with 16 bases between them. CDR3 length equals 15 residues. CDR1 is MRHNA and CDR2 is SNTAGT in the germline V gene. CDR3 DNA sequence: TGTGCCAGCACCCACACGGGGGAAGCCACCGGGGAGCTGTTTTTT. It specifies CASTHTGEATGELFF.

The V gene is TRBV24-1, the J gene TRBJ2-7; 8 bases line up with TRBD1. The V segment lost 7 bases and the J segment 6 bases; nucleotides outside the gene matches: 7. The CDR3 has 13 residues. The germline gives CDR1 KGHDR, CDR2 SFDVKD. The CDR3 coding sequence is TGTGCCACCAGCCGGACAGGGTATCGCGAGCAGTACTTC. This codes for CATSRTGYREQYF.

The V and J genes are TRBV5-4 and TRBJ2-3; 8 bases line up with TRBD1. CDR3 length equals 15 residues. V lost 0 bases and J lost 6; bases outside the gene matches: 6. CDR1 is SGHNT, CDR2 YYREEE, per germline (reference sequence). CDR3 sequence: CASSLARGLSDTQYF. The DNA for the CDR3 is TGTGCCAGCAGCTTGGCCAGGGGGCTTTCGGATACGCAGTATTTT. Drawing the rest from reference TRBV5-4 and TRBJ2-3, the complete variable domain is ETGVTQSPTHLIKTRGQQVTLRCSSQSGHNTVSWYQQALGQGPQFIFQYYREEENGRGNFPPRFSGLQFPNYSSELNVNALELDDSALYLCASSLARGLSDTQYFGPGTRLTVL.

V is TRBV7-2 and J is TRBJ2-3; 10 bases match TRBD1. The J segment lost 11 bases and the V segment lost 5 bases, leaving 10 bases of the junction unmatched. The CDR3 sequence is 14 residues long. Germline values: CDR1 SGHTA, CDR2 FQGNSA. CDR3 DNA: TGTGCCAGCAGCCTCGAAAGCGGGACAGGGGAGCAGTATTTT. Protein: CASSLESGTGEQYF.

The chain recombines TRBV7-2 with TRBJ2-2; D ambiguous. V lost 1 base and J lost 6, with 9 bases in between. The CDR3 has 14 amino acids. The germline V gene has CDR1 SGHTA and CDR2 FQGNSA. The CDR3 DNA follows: TGTGCCAGCAGCTTAGAACAGACCCCCGGGGAGCTGTTTTTT. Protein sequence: CASSLEQTPGELFF.

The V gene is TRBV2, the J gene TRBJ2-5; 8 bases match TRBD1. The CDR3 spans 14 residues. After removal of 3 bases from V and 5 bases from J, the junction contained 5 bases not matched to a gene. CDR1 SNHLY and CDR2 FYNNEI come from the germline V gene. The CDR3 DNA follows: TGTGCCAGCAGTGACAGGGGGCAGGGGGAGACCCAGTACTTC. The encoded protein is CASSDRGQGETQYF.

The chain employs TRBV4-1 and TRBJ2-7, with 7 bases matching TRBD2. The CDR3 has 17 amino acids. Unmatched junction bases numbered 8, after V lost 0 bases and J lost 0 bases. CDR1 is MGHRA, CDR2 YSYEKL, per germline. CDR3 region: CASSQEFVGGSSYEQYF. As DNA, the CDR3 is TGCGCCAGCAGCCAAGAATTCGTCGGGGGGTCCTCCTACGAGCAGTACTTC.

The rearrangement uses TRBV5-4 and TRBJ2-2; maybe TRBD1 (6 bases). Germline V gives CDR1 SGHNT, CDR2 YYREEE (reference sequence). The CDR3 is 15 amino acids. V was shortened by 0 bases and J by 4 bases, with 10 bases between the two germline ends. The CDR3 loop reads CASSLEQGGTGELFF. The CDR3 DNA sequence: TGTGCCAGCAGCTTGGAACAGGGTGGCACCGGGGAGCTGTTTTTT.

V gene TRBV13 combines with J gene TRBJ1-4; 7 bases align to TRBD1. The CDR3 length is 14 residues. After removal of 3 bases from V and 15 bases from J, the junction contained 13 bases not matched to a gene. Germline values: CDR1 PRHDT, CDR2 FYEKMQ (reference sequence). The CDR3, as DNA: TGTGCCAGCAGCTTTGTGGGACAGAAAAGCGTGGTGTTTTTT. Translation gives CASSFVGQKSVVFF.

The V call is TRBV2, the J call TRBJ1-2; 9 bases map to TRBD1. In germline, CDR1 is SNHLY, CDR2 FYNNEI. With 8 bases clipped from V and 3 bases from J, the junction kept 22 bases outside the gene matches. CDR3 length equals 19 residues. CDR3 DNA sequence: TGTGCCAGCGTTTTACAGGGGGCGCAGGGGGAGGTCGGGGACTATGGCTACACCTTC. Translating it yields CASVLQGAQGEVGDYGYTF.

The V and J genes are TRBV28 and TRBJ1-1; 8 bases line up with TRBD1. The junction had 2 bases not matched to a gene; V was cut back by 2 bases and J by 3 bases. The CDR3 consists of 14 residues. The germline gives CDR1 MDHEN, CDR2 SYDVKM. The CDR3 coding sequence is TGTGCCAGCAGTTTACAGGGGGCGCACACTGAAGCTTTCTTT. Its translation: CASSLQGAHTEAFF. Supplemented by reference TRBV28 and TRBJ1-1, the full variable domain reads DVKVTQSSRYLVKRTGEKVFLECVQDMDHENMFWYRQDPGLGLRLIYFSYDVKMKEKGDIPEGYSVSREKKERFSLILESASTNQTSMYLCASSLQGAHTEAFFGQGTRLTVV.